What follows are 29 T cell receptor beta chains derived from one specimen sequenced in a study of blood T cell repertoires in COVID-19. The data were produced by immunoSEQ multiplex PCR, yet TCRdb's version contains in-frame clones alone and is incomplete. Here the sample spans roughly 250,000 clones, around 88% being singletons. The sequencing input was PBMCs or T cells enriched from blood (not recorded which). These receptors were taken from a woman aged 40 to 50 with acute COVID-19.

The V and J genes are TRBV12-5 and TRBJ2-1, with 7 nucleotides matching TRBD1. J was trimmed by 4 bases and V by 5 bases; bases with no gene match: 5. CDR1 is LGHNT and CDR2 is FRNRAP in the germline V gene. This CDR3 has 14 amino acids. The CDR3: CASGHGTAYNEQFF. The CDR3 DNA follows: TGTGCTAGTGGTCACGGGACAGCGTACAATGAGCAGTTCTTC. The variable domain in full, with the rest retrieved from reference TRBV12-5 and TRBJ2-1, is DARVTQTPRHKVTEMGQEVTMRCQPILGHNTVFWYRQTMMQGLELLAYFRNRAPLDDSGMPKDRFSAEMPDATLATLKIQPSEPRDSAVYFCASGHGTAYNEQFFGPGTRLTVL.

The rearrangement links TRBV7-2 to TRBJ2-1, with 8 nucleotides matching TRBD1. The CDR3 is 16 residues long. Germline CDR1 reads SGHTA; CDR2 reads FQGNSA. V dropped 2 bases and J dropped 6; count of bases not matched to a gene: 9. This CDR3 is CASSLNAGGTGNEQFF. CDR3 bases: TGTGCCAGCAGCTTAAATGCTGGCGGGACAGGCAATGAGCAGTTCTTC.

The chain carries TRBV13 and TRBJ1-4, with D unclear. CDR1 is PRHDT and CDR2 is FYEKMQ in the germline V gene (reference sequence). V was cut by 5 bases and J by 5 bases, with 9 bases left in between. This CDR3 has 13 residues. The DNA of the CDR3 is TGTGCCAGCAGCCGCACAGAAAATGAAAAACTGTTTTTT. Translation gives CASSRTENEKLFF.

The CDR3 protein is CASSLAGSEAEAFF. In DNA, the CDR3 is TGTGCCAGCAGCTTAGCTGGGTCAGAGGCTGAAGCTTTCTTT. The chain links TRBV7-8 to TRBJ1-1, with D uncertain. Per germline, CDR1 SGHVS and CDR2 FQNEAQ. The V gene lost 0 bases and the J gene lost 6 bases, with 11 bases spanning the gap. The CDR3 contains 14 residues.

The V gene is TRBV27, the J gene TRBJ1-5, with D tentatively TRBD1 (5 bases). V lost 3 bases to trimming and J lost 7 bases, with 10 bases between them. In germline, CDR1 is MNHEY, CDR2 SMNVEV (reference sequence). The CDR3 consists of 13 residues. CDR3 DNA: TGTGCCAGCAGTTTGTGGAGGGGACAGCCCCAGCATTTT. The encoded protein is CASSLWRGQPQHF.

The V and J genes are TRBV7-2 and TRBJ2-5, with 9 bases identical to TRBD2. After removal of 3 bases from V and 5 bases from J, the junction contained 7 bases not matched to a gene. The CDR3 totals 15 residues. CDR1 is SGHTA and CDR2 is FQGNSA in the germline V gene. CDR3 DNA sequence: TGTGCCAGCAGCTTCCAGCGGGGGGTCGGGGAGACCCAGTACTTC. Amino acids: CASSFQRGVGETQYF. Supplemented by reference TRBV7-2 and TRBJ2-5, the full variable domain reads GAGVSQSPSNKVTEKGKDVELRCDPISGHTALYWYRQSLGQGLEFLIYFQGNSAPDKSGLPSDRFSAERTGGSVSTLTIQRTQQEDSAVYLCASSFQRGVGETQYFGPGTRLLVL.

The chain uses TRBV11-2 and TRBJ2-5; 10 nucleotides align to TRBD2. The CDR3 totals 15 residues. V shed 1 base and J 3 bases; nucleotides not matched to a gene: 2. Germline V gene sequence: CDR1 SGHAT, CDR2 FQNNGV. The CDR3 loop reads CASSLGLAGEETQYF. As DNA, the CDR3 is TGTGCCAGCAGCTTAGGCCTAGCGGGAGAAGAGACCCAGTACTTC.

The rearrangement uses TRBV7-9 and TRBJ2-7; D is ambiguous. The ends were cut back, 0 bases at V and 9 bases at J, with 12 bases in the middle. The CDR3 has 13 residues. Germline V gene lookup returns CDR1 SEHNR and CDR2 FQNEAQ (reference sequence). The CDR3 bases are TGTGCCAGCAGCTTAGCGGGTGACCGAGGGCAGTACTTC. Protein: CASSLAGDRGQYF.

V and J are TRBV19 and TRBJ2-1; TRBD1 agrees at 9 bases. The germline CDR1 and CDR2 sequences are LNHDA and SQIVND (reference sequence). With V trimmed by 10 bases and J by 1 base, 8 bases remained unmatched. CDR3 length: 15 amino acids. The CDR3 loop reads CATIRDRGSYNEQFF. CDR3 nucleotides: TGTGCCACCATCCGCGACAGGGGGTCCTACAATGAGCAGTTCTTC.

V is TRBV12-3 or TRBV12-4 and J is TRBJ1-1; D gene unclear. V shed 6 bases and J shed 2 bases, with 10 bases lying between them. This CDR3 is 13 amino acids long. The CDR3 protein is CASSPTFNTEAFF. In nucleotides, the CDR3 is TGTGCCAGCAGCCCGACATTTAACACTGAAGCTTTCTTT.

V is TRBV18 and J is TRBJ2-2; D is unresolved. CDR3 length: 16 residues. Germline V lookup: CDR1 KGHSH, CDR2 LQKENI. V dropped 6 bases and J dropped 1 base, with 15 bases sitting between them. CDR3 coding DNA: TGTGCCAGCTCCCCCTTGGGCAGCATGAACACCGGGGAGCTGTTTTTT. Translation gives CASSPLGSMNTGELFF.

The chain has TRBV11-3 and TRBJ2-7; weak D call: TRBD2 (6 bases). The CDR3 loop spans 14 amino acids. V was shortened by 5 bases and J by 2 bases, with 13 bases between the two germline ends. Germline loops: CDR1 SGHNT, CDR2 YENEEA. The chain's CDR3 is CASSPGGGTYEQYV. In nucleotides, the CDR3 is TGTGCCAGCAGCCCAGGTGGAGGGACCTACGAGCAGTACGTC.

CDR3: CASSQETGEQFF. For the CDR3, the DNA is TGTGCCAGCAGTCAAGAGACCGGGGAGCAGTTCTTC. V is TRBV6-2 or TRBV6-3 and J is TRBJ2-1; D not certain. There are 12 residues in the CDR3. V was shortened by 5 bases and J by 10 bases, with 12 bases between the two germline ends. Germline-derived CDR1 and CDR2 are MNHEY and SVGEGT.

The chain links TRBV6-4 to TRBJ2-7; TRBD1 is a possible D gene (7 bases). Trimming shortened V by 0 bases and J by 7 bases, and 16 bases separated the two germline ends. Germline values: CDR1 MRHNA, CDR2 SNTAGT. The CDR3 loop spans 15 amino acids. The CDR3: CASSDSSKGAGEQYF. CDR3 coding DNA: TGTGCCAGCAGTGACTCGTCCAAGGGGGCGGGAGAGCAGTACTTC.

The rearrangement joins TRBV15 to TRBJ1-5, with D possibly matching TRBD1 (5 bases). The V end was cut by 2 bases, the J end by 7 bases, with 18 bases between. The CDR3 contains 16 residues. The germline V gene encodes CDR1 LNHNV and CDR2 YYDKDF (reference sequence). CDR3 sequence: CATSRLIFQGGQPQHF. CDR3 coding DNA: TGTGCCACCAGCAGACTTATCTTCCAGGGAGGGCAGCCCCAGCATTTT.

The V call is TRBV24-1, the J call TRBJ1-3, with a tentative D call TRBD1 (5 bases). Trimming left V 2 bases short and J 4 bases short, with 11 bases between. Germline CDR1 KGHDR, CDR2 SFDVKD. The CDR3 has 15 amino acids. The chain's CDR3 is CATSDYQGLGNTIYF. The CDR3 nucleotides are TGTGCCACCAGTGATTATCAGGGTTTGGGAAACACCATATATTTT.

The chain has TRBV10-2 and TRBJ2-2; 8 nucleotides match TRBD1. This CDR3 spans 14 amino acids. V lost 5 bases to trimming and J lost 4 bases; unmatched junction nucleotides: 3. Germline lookup yields CDR1 WSHSY and CDR2 SAAADI. The CDR3 reads CASSQGAGTGELFF. In DNA, the CDR3 is TGCGCCAGCAGTCAGGGGGCCGGCACCGGGGAGCTGTTTTTT.

The chain has TRBV19 and TRBJ2-1; TRBD2 matches 12 bases. The J segment lost 0 bases and the V segment lost 7 bases, leaving 10 bases of the junction unmatched. CDR3 length: 18 amino acids. The V gene's germline CDR1 is LNHDA and CDR2 SQIVND (reference sequence). CDR3 nucleotide sequence: TGTGCCAGTACCCCCAGACTAGCGGGAGAGAGCTCCTACAATGAGCAGTTCTTC. This gives the protein CASTPRLAGESSYNEQFF.

The chain couples TRBV7-6 to TRBJ1-2, with D possibly TRBD1 on 6 matching bases. Germline assignment: CDR1 SGHVS and CDR2 FNYEAQ. The CDR3 covers 14 residues. Trimming pared 1 base from V and 4 bases from J, leaving 10 bases between. CDR3 sequence (DNA): TGTGCCAGCAGCTTAGACAGGGCCTCCTATGGCTACACCTTC. This translates into CASSLDRASYGYTF.

The chain couples TRBV5-4 to TRBJ1-2; 8 nucleotides match TRBD1. The junction had 10 bases not matched to a gene; V was cut back by 4 bases and J by 8 bases. The germline V gene encodes CDR1 SGHNT and CDR2 YYREEE (reference sequence). CDR3 length: 14 residues. Here the CDR3 reads CASSPDRVNGGYTF. Here the CDR3 DNA reads TGTGCCAGCAGCCCGGACAGGGTGAACGGCGGCTACACCTTC.

This chain connects TRBV9 to TRBJ2-5; 9 bases fit TRBD1. Germline V gene data show CDR1 as SGDLS and CDR2 as YYNGEE. The CDR3 has 14 amino acids. J lost 5 bases, V lost 5 bases, and 7 bases had no gene match. CDR3 region: CASSGGDRAETQYF. As DNA, the CDR3 is TGTGCCAGCAGTGGGGGGGACAGGGCCGAGACCCAGTACTTC.

The rearrangement joins TRBV7-9 to TRBJ1-1; D call uncertain. Deletions cut 5 bases from V and 4 bases from J, with 11 bases between. Germline CDR1 and CDR2: SEHNR and FQNEAQ (reference sequence). The CDR3 length is 13 residues. CDR3 sequence reads: CASSRALPTEAFF. The CDR3 DNA sequence: TGTGCCAGCAGCCGAGCCCTTCCCACTGAAGCTTTCTTT.

The rearrangement links TRBV28 to TRBJ1-2; tentative D call: TRBD1 (6 bases). Trimming left V 5 bases short and J 8 bases short, with 18 bases between. The CDR3 is 14 residues long. The germline gives CDR1 MDHEN, CDR2 SYDVKM. CDR3 nucleotide sequence: TGTGCCAGCAGTCTAGGGACACTCTTGGGCGGCTACACCTTC. It translates to CASSLGTLLGGYTF.

V is TRBV7-9 and J is TRBJ2-7; D is perhaps TRBD1 (5 bases). The CDR3 extends over 16 amino acids. Looked up from germline, CDR1 is SEHNR and CDR2 is FQNEAQ (reference sequence). The germline V and J ends were trimmed by 3 bases and 0 bases, with 15 bases remaining between them. The CDR3 region is CASSFTRDRSSYEQYF. The DNA for the CDR3 is TGTGCCAGCAGCTTCACCCGAGACAGAAGCTCCTACGAGCAGTACTTC.

This clone occurred once. The J gene is TRBJ1-5, the V gene TRBV6-2 or TRBV6-3, with D possibly being TRBD1 (5 bases). The V gene's germline CDR1 is MNHEY and CDR2 SVGEGT. V was clipped by 3 bases and J by 4 bases, with 13 bases between them. The CDR3 length is 15 residues. The CDR3 nucleotides are TGTGCCAGCAGTTATTGGGGCGGGGGGAATCAGCCCCAGCATTTT. It specifies CASSYWGGGNQPQHF.

This rearrangement joins TRBV6-5 to TRBJ2-7; TRBD2 aligns across 7 bases. This CDR3 contains 14 residues. V shed 7 bases, J shed 2 bases, and the junction held 8 bases outside the gene matches. CDR1 and CDR2 from the germline V gene are MNHEY and SVGAGI. In nucleotides, the CDR3 is TGTGCCAGCACTAGCGGCGGGGACCCCTACGAGCAGTACGTC. Translation: CASTSGGDPYEQYV.

CDR3 in DNA: TGCGCCAGCTCGACGACAGGGAGCGGTCCCGAGACCCAGTACTTC. It specifies CASSTTGSGPETQYF. The chain has TRBV5-1 and TRBJ2-5; 7 positions match TRBD1. The CDR3 extends over 15 amino acids. V was pared by 7 bases and J by 5 bases, with 14 bases of the junction left unmatched. The germline gives CDR1 SGHRS, CDR2 YFSETQ.

This chain's CDR3 is CASSHVPNTIYF. In DNA, the CDR3 is TGTGCCAGCAGCCACGTTCCAAACACCATATATTTT. This sequence joins TRBV3-1 (or the pseudogene TRBV3-2) and TRBJ1-3; D remains unclear. Germline V CDR1 and CDR2: LGHDT, YNNKEL (reference sequence). Trimming stripped 3 bases from V and 6 bases from J, with 6 bases between. This CDR3 is 12 amino acids long.

The chain joins TRBV4-3 to TRBJ1-5, with 7 positions matching TRBD1. From germline, CDR1 is LGHNA and CDR2 YSLEER. The CDR3 loop spans 15 amino acids. Unmatched junction bases numbered 8, after V lost 2 bases and J lost 7 bases. The CDR3 DNA reads as TGCGCCAGCAGCCAATTTAAAGGGGGCGCCCAGCCCCAGCATTTT. Translation: CASSQFKGGAQPQHF.